This T cell receptor (beta chain) was documented in a study of B cell selection in AIRE deficiency. Profiling relied on immunoSEQ multiplex PCR, and the TCRdb table lists in-frame clones only, not all of them. The data hold fewer than 25,000 clones, with around 90% observed a single time. V lost 6 bases and J 1 base, leaving 18 bases between the germline ends. The V gene's germline CDR1 is SGHAT and CDR2 FQNNGV. The CDR3 consists of 16 residues. Regulatory T cells were sorted as CD4+CD25hiCD127low/negative. Controls came from healthy donors unrelated to patients. The specimen sequenced was CD4+CD25+ Tregs sorted from PBMCs. The gene calls are TRBV11-2 and TRBJ1-1; D ambiguous. The receptor was derived from a human donor in good health. The DNA of the CDR3 is TGTGCCAGCAGTACGGTGGGAGGCCCGCGGAACACTGAAGCTTTCTTT. Its translation: CASSTVGGPRNTEAFF.